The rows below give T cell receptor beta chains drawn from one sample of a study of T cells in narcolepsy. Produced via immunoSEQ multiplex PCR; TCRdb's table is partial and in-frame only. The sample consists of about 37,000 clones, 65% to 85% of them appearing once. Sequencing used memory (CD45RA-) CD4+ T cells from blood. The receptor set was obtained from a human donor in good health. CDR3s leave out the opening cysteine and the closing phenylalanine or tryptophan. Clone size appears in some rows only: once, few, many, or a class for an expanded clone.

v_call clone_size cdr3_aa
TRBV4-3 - ASSQVGGTGPQTQY
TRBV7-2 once ASSLEARAYEQY
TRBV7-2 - ASSLDPGNQPQH
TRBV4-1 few ASSQETGGNYGYT
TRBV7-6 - ASSQGPDRNYGYT
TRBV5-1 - ASSLELGRETQY
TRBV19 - ASSLSTGDTPLH
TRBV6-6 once ASSYSGSSGNTIY
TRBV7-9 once ASSRQINTEAF
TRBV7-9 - ASSLRGSYGYT
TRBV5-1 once ASSLFAGANEQY
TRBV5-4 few ASSLPGEPYEQY
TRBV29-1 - SANRASSTDTQY
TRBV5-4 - ASSSGGVGNEKLF
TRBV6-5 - ASTERIGELF
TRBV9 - ASSVDSHPQETQY
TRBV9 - ASSVDLAGVNGVEQY
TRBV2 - ASTGQYSNQPQH
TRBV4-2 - ASSQEPGLLNTIY
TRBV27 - ASKEWGDNQPQH
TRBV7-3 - ASSPPGKGYNEQF
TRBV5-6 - ASSLPSGSYEQY
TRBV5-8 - ASDRGRGETQY
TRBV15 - ATSRGGASTGELF
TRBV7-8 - ASSLRADSYSNQPQH
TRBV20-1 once SAVGETQY
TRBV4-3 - ASSQGDRDYGYT
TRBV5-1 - ASSSRGGSNTEAF
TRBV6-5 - ASSPEWGRTEAF
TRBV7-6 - ASSLGADPNTEAF
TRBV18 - ASSTGLAGGNEQF
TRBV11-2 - ASSLVGTATDTQY
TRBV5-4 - ASSLEGDYGYT
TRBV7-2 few ASSLGVFSGELF
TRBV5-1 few ASSEGAGDYGYT
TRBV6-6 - ASSSGGRDSYEQY
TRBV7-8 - ASSSPQTSVYLRGETQY
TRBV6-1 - ASSNTGGAYEQY
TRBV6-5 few ASSSYSSGGRNEQF
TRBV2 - ASTKSQTTEAF
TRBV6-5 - ASSYQGDEQF
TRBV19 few ASSGRTNYGYT
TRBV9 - ASSVGGVYTDTQY
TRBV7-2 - ASSQTWGATEAF
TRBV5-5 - ASSFGSGNGEKLF
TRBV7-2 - ASSLEARGRRQPQH
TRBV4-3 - ASSLIPWVEKLF
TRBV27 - ASSFRDSRSGEQF
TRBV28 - AAVDAPEAF
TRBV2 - ASSLPGGSGPYEQY
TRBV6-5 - ASSYSEWVPYEQY